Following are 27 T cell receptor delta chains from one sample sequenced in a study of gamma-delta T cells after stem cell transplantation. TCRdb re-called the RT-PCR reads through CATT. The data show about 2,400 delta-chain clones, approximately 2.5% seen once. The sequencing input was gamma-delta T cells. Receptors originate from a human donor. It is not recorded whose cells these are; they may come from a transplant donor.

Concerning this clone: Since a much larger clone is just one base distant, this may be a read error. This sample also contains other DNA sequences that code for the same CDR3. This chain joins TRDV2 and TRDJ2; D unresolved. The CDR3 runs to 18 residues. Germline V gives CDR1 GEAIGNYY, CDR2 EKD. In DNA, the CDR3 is TGCGCCTGTGACACCGTGGGAAGGTCCGTCCCTTTGACAGCACAACTCTTCTTT. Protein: CACDTVGRSVPLTAQLFF.

The CDR3 DNA is TGTGCCTGTGACCTCGTGGTGGGGGATACGGGACCGTACACCGATAAACTCATCTTT. It yields the protein CACDLVVGDTGPYTDKLIF. The rearrangement joins TRDV2 to TRDJ1; 11 bases fit TRDD3. This CDR3 contains 19 residues. In germline, CDR1 is GEAIGNYY, CDR2 EKD. V gave up 3 bases and J gave up 0 bases; unmatched junction bases: 14.

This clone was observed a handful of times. The CDR3 coding sequence is TGTGCCTGTGACACCGTACTGGGGGATAGAAAAGGCACCGATAAACTCATCTTT. It is translated as CACDTVLGDRKGTDKLIF. The chain recombines TRDV2 with TRDJ1, with TRDD3 matching over 11 bases. The CDR3 is 18 amino acids. Germline V gene sequence: CDR1 GEAIGNYY, CDR2 EKD. With V trimmed by 0 bases and J by 1 base, 9 bases remained unmatched.

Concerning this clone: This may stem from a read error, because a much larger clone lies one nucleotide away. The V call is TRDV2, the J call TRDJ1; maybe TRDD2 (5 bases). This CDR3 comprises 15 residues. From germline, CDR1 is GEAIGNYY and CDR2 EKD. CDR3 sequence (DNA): TGTGCCTGTGATCCTATCCCGGCGGAGGGACTTAAACCCATCTTT. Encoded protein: CACDPIPAEGLKPIF.

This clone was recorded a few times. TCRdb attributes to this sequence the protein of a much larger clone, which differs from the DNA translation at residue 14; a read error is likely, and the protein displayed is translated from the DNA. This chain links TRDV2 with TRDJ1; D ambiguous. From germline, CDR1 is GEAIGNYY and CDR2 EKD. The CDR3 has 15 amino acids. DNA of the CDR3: TGTGCCTGTGACCCCGTCACAGGCCGGACCGATAAACTCACCTTT. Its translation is CACDPVTGRTDKLTF.

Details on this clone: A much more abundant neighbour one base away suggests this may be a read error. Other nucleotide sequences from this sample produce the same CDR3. In nucleotides, the CDR3 is TGTGCCTGTGACACCGTCGAAGGCGGACCGTTGAACGATAAACTCATCTTT. Its translation: CACDTVEGGPLNDKLIF. V and J are TRDV2 and TRDJ1; D is undetermined. Trimming took 0 bases from V and 4 from J, leaving 20 bases between them. In germline, CDR1 is GEAIGNYY, CDR2 EKD. The CDR3 runs to 17 residues.

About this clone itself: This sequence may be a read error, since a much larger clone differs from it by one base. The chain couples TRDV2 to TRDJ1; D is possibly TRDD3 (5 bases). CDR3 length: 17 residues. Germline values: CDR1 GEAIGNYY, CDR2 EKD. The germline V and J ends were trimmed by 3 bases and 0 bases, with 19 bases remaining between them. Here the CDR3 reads CACDEAGSIRYTDKLIF. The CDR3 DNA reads TGTGCCTGTGACGAGGCTGGGAGCATCAGGTACACCGATAAACTCATCTTT.

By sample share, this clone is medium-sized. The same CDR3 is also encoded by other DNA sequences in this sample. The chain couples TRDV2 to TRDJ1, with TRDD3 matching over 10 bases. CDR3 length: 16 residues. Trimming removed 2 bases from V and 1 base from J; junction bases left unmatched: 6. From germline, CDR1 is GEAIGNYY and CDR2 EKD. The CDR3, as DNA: TGTGCCTGTGACAGACTGGGGGATTCCGCCACCGATAAACTCATCTTT. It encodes CACDRLGDSATDKLIF.

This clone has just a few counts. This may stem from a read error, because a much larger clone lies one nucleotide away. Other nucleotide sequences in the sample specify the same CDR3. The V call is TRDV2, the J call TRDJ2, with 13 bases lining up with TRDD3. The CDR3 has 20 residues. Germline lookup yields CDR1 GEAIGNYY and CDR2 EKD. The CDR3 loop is CACDTALGDTAGALTAQLFF. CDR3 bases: TGTGCCTGTGACACCGCACTGGGGGATACGGCCGGCGCTTTGACAGCACAACTCTTCTTC.

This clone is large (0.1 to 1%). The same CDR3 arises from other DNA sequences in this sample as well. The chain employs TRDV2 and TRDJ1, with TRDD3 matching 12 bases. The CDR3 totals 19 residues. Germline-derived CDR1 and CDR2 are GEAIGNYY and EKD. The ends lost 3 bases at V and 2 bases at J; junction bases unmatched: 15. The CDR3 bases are TGTGCCTGTGACGGCCTTCCTCTTACTGGGGGATACAAGACCGATAAACTCATCTTT. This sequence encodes CACDGLPLTGGYKTDKLIF.

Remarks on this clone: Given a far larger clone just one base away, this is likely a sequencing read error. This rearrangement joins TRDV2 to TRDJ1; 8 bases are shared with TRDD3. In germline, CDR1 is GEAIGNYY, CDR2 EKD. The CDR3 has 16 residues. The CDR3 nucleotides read TGTGCCCGTGACACCTTGGGGGATCCCGACACCGATAAACTCATCTTT. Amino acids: CARDTLGDPDTDKLIF.

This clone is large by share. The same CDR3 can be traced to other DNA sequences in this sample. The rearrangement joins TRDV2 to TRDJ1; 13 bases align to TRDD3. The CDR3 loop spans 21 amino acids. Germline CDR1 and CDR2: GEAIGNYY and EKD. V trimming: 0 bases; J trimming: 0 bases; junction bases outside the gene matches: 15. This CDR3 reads CACDTMILGDTLKGDTDKLIF. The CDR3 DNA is TGTGCCTGTGACACCATGATACTGGGGGATACGCTTAAGGGGGACACCGATAAACTCATCTTT.

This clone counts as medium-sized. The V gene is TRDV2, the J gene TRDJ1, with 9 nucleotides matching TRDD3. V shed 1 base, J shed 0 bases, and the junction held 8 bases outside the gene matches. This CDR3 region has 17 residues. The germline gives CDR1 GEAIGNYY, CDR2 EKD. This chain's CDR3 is CACDTLLGDDDTDKLIF. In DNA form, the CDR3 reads TGTGCCTGTGACACTCTACTGGGGGACGACGACACCGATAAACTCATCTTT.

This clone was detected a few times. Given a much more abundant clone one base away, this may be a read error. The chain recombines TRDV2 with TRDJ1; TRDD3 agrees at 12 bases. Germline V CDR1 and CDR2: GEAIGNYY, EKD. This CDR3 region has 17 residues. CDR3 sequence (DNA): TGTGCCCGTGACACAATGATGCTGGGGGATACGATCGATAAACTCATCTTT. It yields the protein CARDTMMLGDTIDKLIF.

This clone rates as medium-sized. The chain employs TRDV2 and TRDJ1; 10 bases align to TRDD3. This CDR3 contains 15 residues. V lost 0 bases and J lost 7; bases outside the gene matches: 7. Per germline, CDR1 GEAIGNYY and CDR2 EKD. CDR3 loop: CACDTVGGYSGKLIF. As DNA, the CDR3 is TGTGCCTGTGACACCGTTGGGGGATACTCGGGTAAACTCATCTTT.

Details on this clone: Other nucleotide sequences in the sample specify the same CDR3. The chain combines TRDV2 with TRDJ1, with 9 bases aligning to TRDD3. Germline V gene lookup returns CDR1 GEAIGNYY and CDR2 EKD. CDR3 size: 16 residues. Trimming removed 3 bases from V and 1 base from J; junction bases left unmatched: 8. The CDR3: CACDPLTGGPTDKLIF. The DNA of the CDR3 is TGTGCCTGTGACCCGCTGACTGGGGGACCCACCGATAAACTCATCTTT.

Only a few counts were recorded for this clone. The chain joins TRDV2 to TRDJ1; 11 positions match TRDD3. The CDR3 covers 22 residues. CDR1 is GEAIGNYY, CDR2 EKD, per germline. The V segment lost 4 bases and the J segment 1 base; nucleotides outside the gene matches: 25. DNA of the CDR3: TGTGCCTGTGATACCCTGGAAATACTGGGGGATAATACTGGGTCGAGCACCGATAAACTCATCTTT. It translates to CACDTLEILGDNTGSSTDKLIF.

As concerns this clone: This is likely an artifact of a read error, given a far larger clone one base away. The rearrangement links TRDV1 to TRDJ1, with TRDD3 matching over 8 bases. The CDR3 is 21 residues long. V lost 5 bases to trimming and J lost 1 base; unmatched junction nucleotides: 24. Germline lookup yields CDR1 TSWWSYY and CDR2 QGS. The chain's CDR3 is CALGRVTRVSLGAWCTDKLIF. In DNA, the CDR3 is TGTGCTCTTGGGAGGGTTACGAGAGTGTCACTGGGGGCCTGGTGCACCGATAAACTCATCTTT.

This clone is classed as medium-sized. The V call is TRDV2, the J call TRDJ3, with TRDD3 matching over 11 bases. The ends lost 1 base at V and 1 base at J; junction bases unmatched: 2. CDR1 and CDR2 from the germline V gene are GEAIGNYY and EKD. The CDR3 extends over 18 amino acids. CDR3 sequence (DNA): TGTGCCTGTGACACTGGGGGATACGAGTCCTGGGACACCCGACAGATGTTTTTC. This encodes CACDTGGYESWDTRQMFF.

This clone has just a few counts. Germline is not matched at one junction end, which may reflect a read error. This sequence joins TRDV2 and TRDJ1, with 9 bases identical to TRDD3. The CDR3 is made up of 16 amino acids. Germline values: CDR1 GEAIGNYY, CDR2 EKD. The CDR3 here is CACDAILGEYTDKLTF. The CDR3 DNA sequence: TGTGCCTGTGACGCAATACTGGGGGAGTACACCGATAAACTCACCTTT.

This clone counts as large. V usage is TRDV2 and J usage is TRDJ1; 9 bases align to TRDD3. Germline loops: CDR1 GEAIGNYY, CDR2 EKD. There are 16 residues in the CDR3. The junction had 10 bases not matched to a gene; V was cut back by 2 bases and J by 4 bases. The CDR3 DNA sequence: TGTGCCTGTGACAGCCTGGGGGATGACGGAGACGATAAACTCATCTTT. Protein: CACDSLGDDGDDKLIF.

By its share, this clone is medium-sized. The CDR3 here is CACDTLGPTPNTDKLIF. The CDR3 DNA follows: TGTGCCTGTGACACCTTGGGGCCCACTCCGAACACCGATAAACTCATCTTT. This rearrangement joins TRDV2 to TRDJ1; the D gene is possibly TRDD3 (5 bases). Trimming shortened V by 0 bases and J by 0 bases, and 16 bases separated the two germline ends. CDR3 length: 17 residues. Per the germline V gene, CDR1 is GEAIGNYY and CDR2 is EKD.

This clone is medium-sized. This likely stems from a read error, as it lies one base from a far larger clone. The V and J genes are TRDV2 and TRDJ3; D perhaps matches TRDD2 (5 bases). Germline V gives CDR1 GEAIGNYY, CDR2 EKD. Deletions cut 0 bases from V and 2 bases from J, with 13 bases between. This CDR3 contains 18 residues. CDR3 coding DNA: TGTGCCTGTGACACCGCGTCTCCTAGCCCCTGGGACACCCGACAGATGTTTTTC. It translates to CACDTASPSPWDTRQMFF.

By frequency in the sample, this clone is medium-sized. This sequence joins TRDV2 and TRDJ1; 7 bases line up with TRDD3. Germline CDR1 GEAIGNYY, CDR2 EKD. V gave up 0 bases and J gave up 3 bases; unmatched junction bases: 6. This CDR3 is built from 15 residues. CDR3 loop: CACDTAGGNSDKLIF. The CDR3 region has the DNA TGTGCCTGTGACACCGCTGGGGGCAATTCCGATAAACTCATCTTT.

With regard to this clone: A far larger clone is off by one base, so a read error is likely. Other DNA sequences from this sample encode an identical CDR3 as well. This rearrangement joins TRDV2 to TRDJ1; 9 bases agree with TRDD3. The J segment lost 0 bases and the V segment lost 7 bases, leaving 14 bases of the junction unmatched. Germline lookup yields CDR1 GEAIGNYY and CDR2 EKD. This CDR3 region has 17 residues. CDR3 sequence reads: CACDPVLGDPNTDKLIF. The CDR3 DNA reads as TGTGCCTGCGACCCCGTACTGGGGGACCCTAACACCGATAAACTCATCTTT.

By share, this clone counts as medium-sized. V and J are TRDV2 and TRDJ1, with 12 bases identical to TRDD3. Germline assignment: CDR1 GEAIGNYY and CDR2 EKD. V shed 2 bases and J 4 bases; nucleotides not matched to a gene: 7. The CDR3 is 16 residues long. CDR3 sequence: CACDNLGDTFGDKLIF. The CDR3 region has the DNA TGTGCCTGTGACAACCTGGGGGATACGTTCGGCGATAAACTCATCTTT.

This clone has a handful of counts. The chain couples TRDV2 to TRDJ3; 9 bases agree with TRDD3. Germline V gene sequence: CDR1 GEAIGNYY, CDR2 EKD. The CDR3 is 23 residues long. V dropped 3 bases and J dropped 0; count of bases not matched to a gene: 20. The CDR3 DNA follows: TGTGCCTGTGACCGGACTGGGGGAGGAACCTCCAACACCGTCTCCTGGGACACCCGACAGATGTTTTTC. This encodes CACDRTGGGTSNTVSWDTRQMFF.